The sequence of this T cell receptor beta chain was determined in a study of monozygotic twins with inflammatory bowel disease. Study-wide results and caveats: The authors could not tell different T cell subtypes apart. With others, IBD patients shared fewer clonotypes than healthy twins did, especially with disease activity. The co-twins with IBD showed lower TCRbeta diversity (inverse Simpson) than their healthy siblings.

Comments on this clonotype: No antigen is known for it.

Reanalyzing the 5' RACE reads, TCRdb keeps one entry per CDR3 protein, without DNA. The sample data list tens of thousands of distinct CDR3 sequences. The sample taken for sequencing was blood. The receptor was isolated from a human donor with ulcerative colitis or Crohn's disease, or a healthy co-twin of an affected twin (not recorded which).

The chain's CDR3 is CASSLGGGSPLHF. The J gene is TRBJ1-6, the V gene TRBV7-9. Germline CDR1 and CDR2: SEHNR and FQNEAQ (reference sequence). The CDR3 consists of 13 residues.